A selection of T cell receptor beta chains follows, all from one sample in a study of Graves' ophthalmopathy and Graves' hyperthyroidism. TCRdb re-analysed the multiplex PCR reads in MiXCR, keeping a single row per CDR3 protein. The data contain a few hundred thousand distinct CDR3 sequences, 35% to 45% of them singletons. Sequencing input: peripheral blood or thyroid tissue (not recorded which). Receptors originate from an adult man with Graves' hyperthyroidism. The CDR3 runs from the conserved cysteine through the conserved F or W. The D gene is left open where the match is weak. Size is stated for part of the rows, as once, few or many counts, or as a class when the clone is expanded.

J gene: TRBJ1-2; CDR3 length: 15; clone size: many; D gene: NA; V gene: TRBV5-8; CDR3 protein: CASSPSGRANYGYTF; CDR3 DNA: TGTGCCAGCAGCCCGAGTGGGAGGGCGAACTATGGCTACACCTTC
J gene: TRBJ1-2; CDR3 length: 14; clone size: NA; D gene: NA; V gene: TRBV24-1; CDR3 protein: CASSSTGYDYGYTF; CDR3 DNA: TGTGCCAGCAGCTCTACAGGGTACGACTATGGCTACACCTTC
J gene: TRBJ1-1; CDR3 length: 12; clone size: NA; D gene: NA; V gene: TRBV6-5; CDR3 protein: CASSYYGDEAFF; CDR3 DNA: TGTGCCAGCAGTTACTACGGGGATGAAGCTTTCTTT
J gene: TRBJ2-3; CDR3 length: 17; clone size: NA; D gene: TRBD2; V gene: TRBV7-9; CDR3 protein: CASSLELAGGPRNTQYF; CDR3 DNA: TGTGCCAGCAGCTTAGAATTAGCGGGAGGACCTCGCAATACGCAGTATTTT
J gene: TRBJ2-7; CDR3 length: 14; clone size: many; D gene: NA; V gene: TRBV20-1; CDR3 protein: CSARDRASSYEQYF; CDR3 DNA: TGCAGTGCTAGAGATAGAGCGAGCTCCTACGAGCAGTACTTC
J gene: TRBJ2-5; CDR3 length: 12; clone size: NA; D gene: TRBD2; V gene: TRBV29-1; CDR3 protein: CSVRLARETQYF; CDR3 DNA: TGCAGCGTAAGACTAGCGCGGGAGACCCAGTACTTC
J gene: TRBJ1-5; CDR3 length: 15; clone size: few; D gene: TRBD1; V gene: TRBV5-1; CDR3 protein: CASSLVGGQNQPQHF; CDR3 DNA: TGCGCCAGCAGCTTGGTGGGGGGACAGAATCAGCCCCAGCATTTT
J gene: TRBJ2-5; CDR3 length: 14; clone size: many; D gene: TRBD2; V gene: TRBV20-1; CDR3 protein: CSAETSGGAETQYF; CDR3 DNA: TGCAGTGCTGAGACTAGCGGGGGGGCAGAGACCCAGTACTTC
J gene: TRBJ2-7; CDR3 length: 15; clone size: many; D gene: NA; V gene: TRBV6-1; CDR3 protein: CASSEEPGMAYEQYF; CDR3 DNA: TGTGCCAGCAGTGAAGAGCCAGGGATGGCCTACGAGCAGTACTTC
J gene: TRBJ1-2; CDR3 length: 13; clone size: many; D gene: TRBD1; V gene: TRBV20-1; CDR3 protein: CSATGTGFGGYTF; CDR3 DNA: TGCAGTGCTACCGGGACAGGGTTTGGTGGCTACACCTTC
J gene: TRBJ2-3; CDR3 length: 17; clone size: few; D gene: NA; V gene: TRBV20-1; CDR3 protein: CSASPRTAFVSTDTQYF; CDR3 DNA: TGCAGTGCTTCCCCAAGGACAGCATTCGTTAGCACAGATACGCAGTATTTT
J gene: TRBJ1-2; CDR3 length: 14; clone size: NA; D gene: NA; V gene: TRBV12-3/TRBV12-4; CDR3 protein: CASSLRGGGDGYTF; CDR3 DNA: TGTGCCAGCAGCCTTAGGGGCGGAGGGGATGGCTACACCTTC
J gene: TRBJ1-1; CDR3 length: 11; clone size: many; D gene: NA; V gene: TRBV7-9; CDR3 protein: CASSLDLPGFF; CDR3 DNA: TGTGCCAGCAGCTTGGACCTACCGGGTTTCTTT
J gene: TRBJ1-5; CDR3 length: 13; clone size: few; D gene: NA; V gene: TRBV12-3/TRBV12-4; CDR3 protein: CANAENSNQPQHF; CDR3 DNA: TGTGCTAACGCAGAGAATAGCAATCAGCCCCAGCATTTT
J gene: TRBJ2-5; CDR3 length: 11; clone size: NA; D gene: NA; V gene: TRBV28; CDR3 protein: CATASQGTQYF; CDR3 DNA: TGTGCCACGGCTTCTCAAGGGACCCAGTACTTC
J gene: TRBJ2-1; CDR3 length: 13; clone size: NA; D gene: TRBD2; V gene: TRBV7-6; CDR3 protein: CASSPSLAEEQFF; CDR3 DNA: TGTGCCAGCAGCCCATCACTAGCGGAGGAGCAGTTCTTC
J gene: TRBJ1-1; CDR3 length: 14; clone size: many; D gene: NA; V gene: TRBV10-3; CDR3 protein: CAIKRTHMNTEAFF; CDR3 DNA: TGTGCCATCAAGCGGACTCACATGAACACTGAAGCTTTCTTT
J gene: TRBJ2-1; CDR3 length: 13; clone size: few; D gene: NA; V gene: TRBV29-1; CDR3 protein: CSGTTKGGNEQFF; CDR3 DNA: TGCAGCGGGACTACCAAAGGAGGGAATGAGCAGTTCTTC
J gene: TRBJ1-1; CDR3 length: 13; clone size: few; D gene: TRBD1; V gene: TRBV30; CDR3 protein: CAWSVGQYTEAFF; CDR3 DNA: TGTGCCTGGAGTGTGGGACAGTACACTGAAGCTTTCTTT
J gene: TRBJ2-7; CDR3 length: 13; clone size: few; D gene: NA; V gene: TRBV12-3/TRBV12-4; CDR3 protein: CASSYFSSYEQYF; CDR3 DNA: TGTGCCAGCAGTTACTTCAGTTCCTACGAGCAGTACTTC
J gene: TRBJ2-2; CDR3 length: 19; clone size: NA; D gene: TRBD2; V gene: TRBV9; CDR3 protein: CASSYSPRPGLANTGELFF; CDR3 DNA: TGTGCCAGCAGTTACTCCCCCCGCCCGGGACTAGCGAACACCGGGGAGCTGTTTTTT
J gene: TRBJ2-2; CDR3 length: 16; clone size: NA; D gene: TRBD2; V gene: TRBV7-9; CDR3 protein: CASSQDPSGVVGELFF; CDR3 DNA: TGTGCCAGCAGCCAAGATCCCAGCGGGGTAGTGGGGGAGCTGTTTTTT
J gene: TRBJ1-5; CDR3 length: 16; clone size: NA; D gene: TRBD1; V gene: TRBV7-9; CDR3 protein: CASSFIGLGGPQPQHF; CDR3 DNA: TGTGCCAGCAGCTTTATTGGGCTAGGGGGCCCTCAGCCCCAGCATTTT
J gene: TRBJ2-7; CDR3 length: 14; clone size: many; D gene: NA; V gene: TRBV10-2; CDR3 protein: CASSESSGVYEQYF; CDR3 DNA: TGCGCCAGCAGTGAGTCTAGCGGAGTCTACGAGCAGTACTTC
J gene: TRBJ1-2; CDR3 length: 14; clone size: NA; D gene: TRBD1; V gene: TRBV10-3; CDR3 protein: CASSPSGTDYGYTF; CDR3 DNA: TGTGCCAGCAGCCCCTCCGGGACAGACTATGGCTACACCTTC
J gene: TRBJ2-5; CDR3 length: 13; clone size: few; D gene: NA; V gene: TRBV5-6; CDR3 protein: CASSELLLETQYF; CDR3 DNA: TGTGCCAGCAGCGAACTATTATTAGAGACCCAGTACTTC
J gene: TRBJ2-2; CDR3 length: 14; clone size: NA; D gene: NA; V gene: TRBV10-1; CDR3 protein: CASSDGGGPGELFF; CDR3 DNA: TGCGCCAGCAGTGACGGCGGAGGTCCCGGGGAGCTGTTTTTT
J gene: TRBJ1-5; CDR3 length: 15; clone size: NA; D gene: TRBD1; V gene: TRBV2; CDR3 protein: CASSPGQVFYQPQHF; CDR3 DNA: TGTGCCAGCAGTCCTGGACAGGTTTTTTATCAGCCCCAGCATTTT
J gene: TRBJ2-7; CDR3 length: 14; clone size: NA; D gene: NA; V gene: TRBV7-9; CDR3 protein: CASSLVPSSNEQYF; CDR3 DNA: TGTGCCAGCAGCTTAGTCCCTAGTTCGAACGAGCAGTACTTC
J gene: TRBJ1-6; CDR3 length: 13; clone size: NA; D gene: TRBD1; V gene: TRBV2; CDR3 protein: CASGDRENSPLHF; CDR3 DNA: TGTGCCAGCGGGGACAGGGAGAATTCACCCCTCCACTTT
J gene: TRBJ1-1; CDR3 length: 15; clone size: few; D gene: TRBD1; V gene: TRBV10-3; CDR3 protein: CASSYYRYRQGRAFF; CDR3 DNA: TGTGCCAGCAGTTACTACCGCTACAGACAGGGTCGAGCTTTCTTT